Detailed here is one T cell receptor (beta chain). Its antigen is still unknown. This entry comes from a study of shared clonotypes between healthy human individuals. Overall study findings and caveats: Estimated richness was generally greater in naive than memory subsets.

Recent acute infections and vaccinations were absent in the healthy HIV-negative adult donors. The CDR3 has 14 amino acids. The germline CDR1 and CDR2 sequences are MDHEN and SYDVKM. V shed 8 bases and J 3 bases; nucleotides not matched to a gene: 8. The input for sorted-subset replicate PCRs was roughly 180 ng DNA, tens of thousands of T cell genomes. As originally analysed: ImmunoSEQ yielded junction-only sequences lacking quality scores, so filtering differed. Using immunoSEQ multiplex PCR, the repertoire was profiled, and TCRdb retains in-frame clones only, with some absent. Clonal size and the V and J genes are those of that table, whereas D and trimming came from the DNA. The profile shows 150,000 to 200,000 clones, about 93% of them singletons.

The sequence came from a woman in her twenties or thirties in good health. The chain has TRBV28 and TRBJ2-7, with TRBD2 matching 9 bases. Sequenced: naive CD4+ T cells sorted from blood. Indicated subset: CD45RA+ positively selected. The CDR3 spells CASLETSGYYEQYF. CDR3 DNA sequence: TGTGCCAGCCTAGAGACTAGCGGATACTACGAGCAGTACTTC.